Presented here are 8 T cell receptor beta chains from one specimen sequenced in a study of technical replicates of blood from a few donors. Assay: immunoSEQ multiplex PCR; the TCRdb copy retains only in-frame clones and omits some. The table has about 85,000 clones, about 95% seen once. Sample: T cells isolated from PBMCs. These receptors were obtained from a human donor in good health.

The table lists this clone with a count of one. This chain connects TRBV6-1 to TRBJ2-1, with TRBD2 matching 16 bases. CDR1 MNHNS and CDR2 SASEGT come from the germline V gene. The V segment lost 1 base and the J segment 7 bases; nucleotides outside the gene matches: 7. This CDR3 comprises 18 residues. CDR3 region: CASSEEVPGLAGGNEQFF. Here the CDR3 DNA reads TGTGCCAGCAGTGAAGAGGTACCGGGACTAGCGGGAGGGAATGAGCAGTTCTTC.

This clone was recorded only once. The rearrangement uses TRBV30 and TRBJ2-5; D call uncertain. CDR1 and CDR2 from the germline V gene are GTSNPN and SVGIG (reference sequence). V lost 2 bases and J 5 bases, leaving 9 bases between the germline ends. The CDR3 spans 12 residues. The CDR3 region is CAWSSGSETQYF. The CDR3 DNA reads TGTGCCTGGAGTTCGGGTAGCGAGACCCAGTACTTC. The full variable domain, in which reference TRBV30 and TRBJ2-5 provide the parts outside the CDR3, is SQTIHQWPATLVQPVGSPLSLECTVEGTSNPNLYWYRQAAGRGLQLLFYSVGIGQISSEVPQNLSASRPQDRQFILSSKKLLLSDSGFYLCAWSSGSETQYFGPGTRLLVL.

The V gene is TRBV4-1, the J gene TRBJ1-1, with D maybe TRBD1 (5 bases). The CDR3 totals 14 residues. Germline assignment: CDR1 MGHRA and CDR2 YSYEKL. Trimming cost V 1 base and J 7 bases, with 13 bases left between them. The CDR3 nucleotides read TGCGCCAGCAGCCAAGGACAGACCGACCTTGAAGCTTTCTTT. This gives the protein CASSQGQTDLEAFF.

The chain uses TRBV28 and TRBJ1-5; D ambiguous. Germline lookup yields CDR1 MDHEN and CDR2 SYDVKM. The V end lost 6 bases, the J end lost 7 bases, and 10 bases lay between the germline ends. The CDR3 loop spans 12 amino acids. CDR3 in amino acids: CASSPPGQPQHF. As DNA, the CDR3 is TGTGCCAGCAGCCCACCTGGCCAGCCCCAGCATTTT.

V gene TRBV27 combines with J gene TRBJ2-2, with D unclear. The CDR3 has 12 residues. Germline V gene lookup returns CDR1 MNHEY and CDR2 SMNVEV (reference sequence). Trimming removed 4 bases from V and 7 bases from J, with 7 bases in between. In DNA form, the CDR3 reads TGTGCCAGCAGTTCCCCGTACGGGGAGCTGTTTTTT. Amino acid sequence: CASSSPYGELFF.

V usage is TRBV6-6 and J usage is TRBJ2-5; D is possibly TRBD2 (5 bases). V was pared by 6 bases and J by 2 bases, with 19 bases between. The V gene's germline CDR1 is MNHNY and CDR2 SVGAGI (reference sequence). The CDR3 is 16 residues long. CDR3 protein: CASSQDTGRTQETQYF. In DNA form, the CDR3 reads TGTGCCAGCAGCCAGGATACGGGGAGAACACAAGAGACCCAGTACTTC.

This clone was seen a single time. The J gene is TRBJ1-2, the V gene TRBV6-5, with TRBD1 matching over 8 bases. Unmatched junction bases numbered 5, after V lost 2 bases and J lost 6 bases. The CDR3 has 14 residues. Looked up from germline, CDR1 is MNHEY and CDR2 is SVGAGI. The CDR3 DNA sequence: TGTGCCAGCAGTTACGCCGGGACAGGTGATGGCTACACCTTC. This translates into CASSYAGTGDGYTF.

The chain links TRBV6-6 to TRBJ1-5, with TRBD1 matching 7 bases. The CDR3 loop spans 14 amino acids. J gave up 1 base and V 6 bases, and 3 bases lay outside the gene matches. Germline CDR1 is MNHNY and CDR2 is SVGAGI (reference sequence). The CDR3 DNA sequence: TGTGCCAGCAGCGACAGGGTCAGCAATCAGCCCCAGCATTTT. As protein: CASSDRVSNQPQHF.